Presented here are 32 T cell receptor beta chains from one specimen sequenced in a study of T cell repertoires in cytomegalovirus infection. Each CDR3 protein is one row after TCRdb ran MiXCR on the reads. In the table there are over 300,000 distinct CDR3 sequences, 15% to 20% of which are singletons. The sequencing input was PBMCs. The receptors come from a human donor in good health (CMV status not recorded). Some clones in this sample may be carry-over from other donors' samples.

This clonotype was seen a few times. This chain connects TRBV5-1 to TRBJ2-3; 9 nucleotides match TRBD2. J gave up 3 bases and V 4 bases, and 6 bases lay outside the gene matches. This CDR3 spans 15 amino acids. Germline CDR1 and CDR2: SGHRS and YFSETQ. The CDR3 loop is CASSDRTSATDTQYF. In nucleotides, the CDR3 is TGCGCCAGCAGCGACAGGACTAGCGCGACAGATACGCAGTATTTT.

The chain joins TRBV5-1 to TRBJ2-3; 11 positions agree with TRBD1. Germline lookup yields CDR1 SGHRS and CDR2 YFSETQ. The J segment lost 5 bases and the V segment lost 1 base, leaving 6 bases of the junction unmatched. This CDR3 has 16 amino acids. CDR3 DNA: TGCGCCAGCAGCTTGCTGGACAGGGGGCGCGTAGATACGCAGTATTTT. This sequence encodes CASSLLDRGRVDTQYF. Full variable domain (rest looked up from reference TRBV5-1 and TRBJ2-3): KAGVTQTPRYLIKTRGQQVTLSCSPISGHRSVSWYQQTPGQGLQFLFEYFSETQRNKGNFPGRFSGRQFSNSRSEMNVSTLELGDSALYLCASSLLDRGRVDTQYFGPGTRLTVL.

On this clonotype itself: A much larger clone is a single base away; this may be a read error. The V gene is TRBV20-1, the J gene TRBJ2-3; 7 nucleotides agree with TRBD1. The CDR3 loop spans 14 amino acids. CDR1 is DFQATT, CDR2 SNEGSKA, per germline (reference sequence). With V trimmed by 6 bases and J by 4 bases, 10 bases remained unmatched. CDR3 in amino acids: CSAMDRITADTQYF. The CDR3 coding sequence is TGCAGTGCCATGGACAGGATCACCGCAGATACGCAGTATTTT.

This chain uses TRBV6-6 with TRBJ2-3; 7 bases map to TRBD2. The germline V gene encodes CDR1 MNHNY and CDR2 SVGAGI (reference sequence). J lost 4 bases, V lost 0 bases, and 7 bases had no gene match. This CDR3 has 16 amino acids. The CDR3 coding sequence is TGTGCCAGCAGTTACTCGAGACTAGCACTCGCAGATACGCAGTATTTT. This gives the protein CASSYSRLALADTQYF.

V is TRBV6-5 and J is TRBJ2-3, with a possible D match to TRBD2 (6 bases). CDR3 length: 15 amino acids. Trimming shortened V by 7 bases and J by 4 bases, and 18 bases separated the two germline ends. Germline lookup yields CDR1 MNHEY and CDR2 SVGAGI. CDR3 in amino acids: CASNPRIGGADTQYF. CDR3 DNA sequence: TGTGCCAGCAACCCCAGAATTGGAGGGGCAGATACGCAGTATTTT.

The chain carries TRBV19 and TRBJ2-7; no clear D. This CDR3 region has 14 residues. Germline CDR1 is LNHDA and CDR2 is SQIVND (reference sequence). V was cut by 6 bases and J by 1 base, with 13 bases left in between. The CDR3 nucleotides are TGTGCCAGTAGCGACCTTGCCGGATCCTACGAGCAGTACTTC. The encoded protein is CASSDLAGSYEQYF.

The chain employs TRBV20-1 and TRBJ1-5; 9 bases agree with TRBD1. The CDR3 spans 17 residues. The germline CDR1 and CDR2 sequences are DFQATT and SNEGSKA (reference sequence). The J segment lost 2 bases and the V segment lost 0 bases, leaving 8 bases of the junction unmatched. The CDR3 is CSAREPGQGNGNQPQHF. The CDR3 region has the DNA TGCAGTGCTAGAGAGCCGGGACAGGGAAATGGCAATCAGCCCCAGCATTTT.

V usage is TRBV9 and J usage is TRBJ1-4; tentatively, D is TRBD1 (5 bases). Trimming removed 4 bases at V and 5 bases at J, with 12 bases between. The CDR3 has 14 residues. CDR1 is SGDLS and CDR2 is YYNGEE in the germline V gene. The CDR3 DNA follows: TGTGCCAGCAGCTCAGGGACGGAGAATGAAAAACTGTTTTTT. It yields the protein CASSSGTENEKLFF.

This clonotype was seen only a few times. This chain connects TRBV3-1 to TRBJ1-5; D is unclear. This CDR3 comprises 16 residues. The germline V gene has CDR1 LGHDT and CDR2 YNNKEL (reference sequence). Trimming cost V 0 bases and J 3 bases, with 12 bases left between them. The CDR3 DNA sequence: TGTGCCAGCAGCCAAGATGCAAGACCCTTCAATCAGCCCCAGCATTTT. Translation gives CASSQDARPFNQPQHF.

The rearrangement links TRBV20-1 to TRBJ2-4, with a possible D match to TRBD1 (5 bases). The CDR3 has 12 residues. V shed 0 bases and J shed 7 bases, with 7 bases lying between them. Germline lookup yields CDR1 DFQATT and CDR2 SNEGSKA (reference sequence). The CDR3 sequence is CSAREQVNIQYF. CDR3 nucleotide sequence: TGCAGTGCTAGAGAACAGGTCAACATTCAGTACTTC.

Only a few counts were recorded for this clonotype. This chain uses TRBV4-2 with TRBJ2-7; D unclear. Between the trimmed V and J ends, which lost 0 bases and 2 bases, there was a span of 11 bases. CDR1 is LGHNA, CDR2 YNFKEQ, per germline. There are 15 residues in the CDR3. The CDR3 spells CASSQDFAVTYEQYF. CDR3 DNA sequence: TGTGCCAGCAGCCAAGATTTCGCCGTAACCTACGAGCAGTACTTC.

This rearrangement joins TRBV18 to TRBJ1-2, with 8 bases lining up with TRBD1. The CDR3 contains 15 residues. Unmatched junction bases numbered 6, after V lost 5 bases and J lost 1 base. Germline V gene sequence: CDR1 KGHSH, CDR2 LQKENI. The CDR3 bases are TGTGCCAGCTCATCGGACGACAGGGGTAACTATGGCTACACCTTC. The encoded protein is CASSSDDRGNYGYTF.

CDR3 region: CSASRGDINNEQFF. The CDR3, as DNA: TGCAGTGCTAGTAGGGGGGACATCAACAATGAGCAGTTCTTC. The V and J genes are TRBV20-1 and TRBJ2-1; D tentatively fits TRBD1 or TRBD2 (6 bases each). The V and J ends lost 3 bases and 5 bases respectively, with 14 bases between them. CDR1 and CDR2 (germline): DFQATT, SNEGSKA (reference sequence). The CDR3 runs 14 residues.

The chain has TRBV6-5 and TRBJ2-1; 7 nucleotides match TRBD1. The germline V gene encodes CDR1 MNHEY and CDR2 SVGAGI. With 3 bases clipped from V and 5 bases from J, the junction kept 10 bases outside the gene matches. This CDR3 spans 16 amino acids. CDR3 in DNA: TGTGCCAGCAGTTATGTAGGCAGGGGGAGCAACAATGAGCAGTTCTTC. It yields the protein CASSYVGRGSNNEQFF.

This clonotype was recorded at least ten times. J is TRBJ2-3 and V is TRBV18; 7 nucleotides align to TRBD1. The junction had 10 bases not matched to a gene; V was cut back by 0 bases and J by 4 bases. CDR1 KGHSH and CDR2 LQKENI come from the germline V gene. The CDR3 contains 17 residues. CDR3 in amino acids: CASSPPRQGRSADTQYF. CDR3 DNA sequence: TGTGCCAGCTCACCACCCAGACAGGGTAGGTCCGCAGATACGCAGTATTTT. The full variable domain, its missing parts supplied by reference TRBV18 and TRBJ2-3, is NAGVMQNPRHLVRRRGQEARLRCSPMKGHSHVYWYRQLPEEGLKFMVYLQKENIIDESGMPKERFSAEFPKEGPSILRIQQVVRGDSAAYFCASSPPRQGRSADTQYFGPGTRLTVL.

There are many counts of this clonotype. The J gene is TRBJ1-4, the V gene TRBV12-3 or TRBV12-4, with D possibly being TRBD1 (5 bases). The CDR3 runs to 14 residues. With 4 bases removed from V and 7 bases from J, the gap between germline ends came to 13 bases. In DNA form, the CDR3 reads TGTGCCAGCAGTTGGGGCGGTGCCTTTGAAAAACTGTTTTTT. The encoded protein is CASSWGGAFEKLFF.

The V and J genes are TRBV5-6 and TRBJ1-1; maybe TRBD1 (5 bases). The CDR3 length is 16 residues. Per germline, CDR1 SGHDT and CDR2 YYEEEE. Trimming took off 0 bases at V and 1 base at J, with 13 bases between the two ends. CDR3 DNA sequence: TGTGCCAGCAGCTTGGAGCGGGGCAGAGGGAACACTGAAGCTTTCTTT. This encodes CASSLERGRGNTEAFF.

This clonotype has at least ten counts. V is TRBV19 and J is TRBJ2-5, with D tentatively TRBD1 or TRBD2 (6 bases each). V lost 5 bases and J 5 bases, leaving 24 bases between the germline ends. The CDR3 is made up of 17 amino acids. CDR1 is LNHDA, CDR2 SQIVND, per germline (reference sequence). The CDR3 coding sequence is TGTGCCAGTAGTTGGAGTTCGGGGGCCGGGACGGAGGAGACCCAGTACTTC. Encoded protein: CASSWSSGAGTEETQYF.

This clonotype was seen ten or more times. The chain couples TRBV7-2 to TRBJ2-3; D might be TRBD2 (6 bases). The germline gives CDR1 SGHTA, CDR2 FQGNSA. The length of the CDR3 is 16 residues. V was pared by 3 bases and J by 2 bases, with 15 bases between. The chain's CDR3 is CASSFGNSGNTDTQYF. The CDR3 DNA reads TGTGCCAGCAGCTTTGGTAATAGCGGCAACACAGATACGCAGTATTTT. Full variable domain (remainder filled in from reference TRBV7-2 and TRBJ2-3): GAGVSQSPSNKVTEKGKDVELRCDPISGHTALYWYRQSLGQGLEFLIYFQGNSAPDKSGLPSDRFSAERTGGSVSTLTIQRTQQEDSAVYLCASSFGNSGNTDTQYFGPGTRLTVL.

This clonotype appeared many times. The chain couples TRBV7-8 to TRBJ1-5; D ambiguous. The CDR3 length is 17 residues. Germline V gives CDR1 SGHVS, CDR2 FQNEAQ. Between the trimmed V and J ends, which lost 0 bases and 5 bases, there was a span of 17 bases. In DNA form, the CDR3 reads TGTGCCAGCAGCTTAGCGGGCACGGGGAGGCTCCATCAGCCCCAGCATTTT. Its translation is CASSLAGTGRLHQPQHF.

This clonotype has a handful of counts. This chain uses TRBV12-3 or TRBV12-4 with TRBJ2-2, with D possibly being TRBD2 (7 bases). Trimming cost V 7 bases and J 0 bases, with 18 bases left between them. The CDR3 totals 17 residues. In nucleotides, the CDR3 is TGTGCCAGCAAATTGGAGGGGGGGCCGGCGAACACCGGGGAGCTGTTTTTT. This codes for CASKLEGGPANTGELFF.

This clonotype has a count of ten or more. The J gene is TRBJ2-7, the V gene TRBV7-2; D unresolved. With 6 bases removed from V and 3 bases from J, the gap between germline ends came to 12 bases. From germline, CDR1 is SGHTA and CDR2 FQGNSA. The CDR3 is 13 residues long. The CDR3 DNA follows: TGTGCCAGCAGTTTGGCATGGGACTACGAGCAGTACTTC. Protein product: CASSLAWDYEQYF.

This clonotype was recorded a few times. CDR3 protein: CSVDSPRGDEQYF. CDR3 nucleotides: TGCAGCGTTGATTCGCCCAGAGGGGACGAGCAGTACTTC. The chain recombines TRBV29-1 with TRBJ2-7, with D perhaps being TRBD1 or TRBD2 (5 bases each). Germline loops: CDR1 SQVTM, CDR2 ANQGSEA. This CDR3 has 13 residues. V dropped 3 bases and J dropped 5 bases, with 14 bases sitting between them.

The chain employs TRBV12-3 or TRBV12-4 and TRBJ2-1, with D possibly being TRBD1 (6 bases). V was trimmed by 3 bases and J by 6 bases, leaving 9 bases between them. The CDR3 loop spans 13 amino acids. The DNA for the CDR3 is TGTGCCAGCAGTTTTGAGGGGGTCAATGAGCAGTTCTTC. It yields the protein CASSFEGVNEQFF.

Here the CDR3 reads CASSYRGPGELFF. The CDR3 bases are TGTGCCAGCAGCTACCGGGGACCCGGGGAGCTGTTTTTT. The J gene is TRBJ2-2, the V gene TRBV6-5; either TRBD1 or TRBD2 may supply D (5 bases each). CDR3 length equals 13 residues. V was shortened by 6 bases and J by 6 bases, with 11 bases between the two germline ends. Per germline, CDR1 MNHEY and CDR2 SVGAGI.

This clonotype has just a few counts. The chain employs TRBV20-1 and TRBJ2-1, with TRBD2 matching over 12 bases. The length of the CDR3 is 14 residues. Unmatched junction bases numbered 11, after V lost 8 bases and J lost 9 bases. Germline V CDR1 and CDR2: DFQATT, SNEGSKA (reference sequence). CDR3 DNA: TGCAGTACTTCTGGACTAGCGGGGTTAGTTGAGCAGTTCTTC. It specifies CSTSGLAGLVEQFF.

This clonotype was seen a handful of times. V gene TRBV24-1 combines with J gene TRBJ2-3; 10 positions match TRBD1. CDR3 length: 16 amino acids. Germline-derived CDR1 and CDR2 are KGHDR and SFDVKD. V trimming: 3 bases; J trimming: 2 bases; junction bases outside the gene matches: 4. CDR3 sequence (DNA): TGTGCCACCAGTGATCAGACAGGGGGCAACACAGATACGCAGTATTTT. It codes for CATSDQTGGNTDTQYF.

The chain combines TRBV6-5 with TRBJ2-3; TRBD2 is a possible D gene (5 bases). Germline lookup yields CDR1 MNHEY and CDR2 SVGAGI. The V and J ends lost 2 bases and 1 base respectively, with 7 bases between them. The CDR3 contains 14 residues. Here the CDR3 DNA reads TGTGCCAGCAGTTACATGAGGGGCACAGATACGCAGTATTTT. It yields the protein CASSYMRGTDTQYF.

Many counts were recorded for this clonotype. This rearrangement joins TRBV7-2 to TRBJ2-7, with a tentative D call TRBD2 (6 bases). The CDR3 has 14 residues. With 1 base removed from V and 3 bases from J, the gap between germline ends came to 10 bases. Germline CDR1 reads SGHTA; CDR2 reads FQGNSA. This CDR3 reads CASSLDTGDYEQYF. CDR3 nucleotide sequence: TGTGCCAGCAGCTTAGACACGGGGGACTACGAGCAGTACTTC.

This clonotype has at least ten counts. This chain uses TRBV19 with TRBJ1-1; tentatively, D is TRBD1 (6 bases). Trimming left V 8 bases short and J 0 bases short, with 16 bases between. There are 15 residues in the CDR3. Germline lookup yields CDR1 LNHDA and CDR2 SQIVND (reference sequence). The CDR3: CASRSDRLMNTEAFF. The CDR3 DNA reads TGTGCCAGTCGCTCTGACAGGCTGATGAACACTGAAGCTTTCTTT. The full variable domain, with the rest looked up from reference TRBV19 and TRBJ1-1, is DGGITQSPKYLFRKEGQNVTLSCEQNLNHDAMYWYRQDPGQGLRLIYYSQIVNDFQKGDIAEGYSVSREKKESFPLTVTSAQKNPTAFYLCASRSDRLMNTEAFFGQGTRLTVV.

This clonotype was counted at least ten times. CDR3 residues: CASSLRQAGELFF. CDR3 DNA: TGTGCCAGCAGCCTCCGACAGGCCGGGGAGCTGTTTTTT. The chain uses TRBV6-2 or TRBV6-3 and TRBJ2-2, with a weak D call TRBD1 (6 bases). Germline CDR1 is MNHEY and CDR2 is SVGEGT. The CDR3 is 13 residues long. V was clipped by 6 bases and J by 6 bases, with 11 bases between them.

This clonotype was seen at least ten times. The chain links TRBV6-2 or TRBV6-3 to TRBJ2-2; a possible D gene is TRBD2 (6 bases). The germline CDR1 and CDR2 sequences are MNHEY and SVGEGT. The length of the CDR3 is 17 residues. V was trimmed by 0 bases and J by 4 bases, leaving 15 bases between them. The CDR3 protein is CASSYSSTGDPTGELFF. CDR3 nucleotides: TGTGCCAGCAGTTACTCATCAACGGGGGACCCCACCGGGGAGCTGTTTTTT.